These 30 T cell receptor beta chains originate from one sample sequenced in a study of blood T cell repertoires in COVID-19. TCRdb's table, derived via immunoSEQ multiplex PCR, lists solely in-frame clones and lacks some. The sample has about 160,000 clones, about four fifths seen once; the top ten hold less than 4.5%. Sequencing was performed on PBMCs or T cells enriched from blood (not recorded which). These receptors came from a woman aged 50 to 65 in a cohort exposed to, infected with or recovered from COVID-19 (not recorded which).

The chain uses TRBV27 and TRBJ1-2; the D is unclear. The germline V and J ends were trimmed by 0 bases and 8 bases, with 19 bases remaining between them. Germline CDR1 and CDR2: MNHEY and SMNVEV (reference sequence). The CDR3 contains 16 residues. This CDR3 reads CASSLSTAYGAGGYTF. The CDR3 coding sequence is TGTGCCAGCAGTTTATCCACTGCGTATGGCGCGGGGGGCTACACCTTC.

This clone was detected once. The chain uses TRBV7-9 and TRBJ2-2, with 13 bases that match TRBD2. This CDR3 comprises 17 residues. V was clipped by 10 bases and J by 0 bases; unmatched bases: 8. Germline-derived CDR1 and CDR2 are SEHNR and FQNEAQ (reference sequence). The CDR3 loop is CATLATSGRPNTGELFF. In nucleotides, the CDR3 is TGTGCCACCCTAGCGACTAGCGGGAGGCCGAACACCGGGGAGCTGTTTTTT.

The genes are TRBV18 and TRBJ2-1, with 12 positions matching TRBD2. Trimming at V came to 3 bases and at J to 0 bases, leaving 6 bases not matched to a gene. The length of the CDR3 is 18 residues. Germline CDR1 KGHSH, CDR2 LQKENI. The CDR3 spells CASSPSLAGGPSYNEQFF. CDR3 sequence (DNA): TGTGCCAGCTCACCCTCCCTAGCGGGAGGGCCCTCCTACAATGAGCAGTTCTTC. Variable domain in full (rest from reference TRBV18 and TRBJ2-1): NAGVMQNPRHLVRRRGQEARLRCSPMKGHSHVYWYRQLPEEGLKFMVYLQKENIIDESGMPKERFSAEFPKEGPSILRIQQVVRGDSAAYFCASSPSLAGGPSYNEQFFGPGTRLTVL.

In DNA, the CDR3 is TGCGCCAGCAGCTTGGACAATTCGAACTATGGCTACACCTTC. It codes for CASSLDNSNYGYTF. The chain uses TRBV5-1 and TRBJ1-2; D call uncertain. V lost 0 bases and J 2 bases, leaving 8 bases between the germline ends. This CDR3 has 14 amino acids. The germline V gene has CDR1 SGHRS and CDR2 YFSETQ.

The chain has TRBV5-1 and TRBJ1-6; TRBD1 matches 10 bases. In germline, CDR1 is SGHRS, CDR2 YFSETQ. The ends lost 4 bases at V and 9 bases at J; junction bases unmatched: 10. This CDR3 spans 16 amino acids. The CDR3 here is CASSARQGASGSPLHF. DNA for the CDR3: TGCGCCAGCAGCGCCCGACAGGGGGCTAGCGGTTCACCCCTCCACTTT.

The chain has TRBV29-1 and TRBJ2-5; 10 nucleotides align to TRBD2. The V and J ends lost 1 base and 1 base, in that order; junction bases with no gene match: 21. Germline V gene data show CDR1 as SQVTM and CDR2 as ANQGSEA. The CDR3 is 21 amino acids. For the CDR3, the DNA is TGCAGCGTTGAAGCGACCCTACCTAGCGGGGGTCTTATGGACGCCCAAGAGACCCAGTACTTC. It codes for CSVEATLPSGGLMDAQETQYF.

J is TRBJ2-3 and V is TRBV27; 7 bases fit TRBD1. This CDR3 has 15 amino acids. Trimming removed 4 bases from V and 2 bases from J; junction bases left unmatched: 6. CDR1 MNHEY and CDR2 SMNVEV come from the germline V gene (reference sequence). The CDR3, as DNA: TGTGCCAGCAGTTCCGGGACAGTTCACACAGATACGCAGTATTTT. Translating gives CASSSGTVHTDTQYF.

This chain joins TRBV19 and TRBJ1-6, with D possibly matching TRBD1 (6 bases). Per the germline V gene, CDR1 is LNHDA and CDR2 is SQIVND (reference sequence). The V end lost 10 bases, the J end lost 3 bases, and 10 bases lay between the germline ends. There are 13 residues in the CDR3. Written as DNA, the CDR3 is TGTGCCACCCAACAGGGCTATAATTCACCCCTCCACTTT. This translates into CATQQGYNSPLHF.

The chain uses TRBV5-1 and TRBJ2-3; TRBD1 aligns across 9 bases. J gave up 1 base and V 6 bases, and 3 bases lay outside the gene matches. Germline V lookup: CDR1 SGHRS, CDR2 YFSETQ. The length of the CDR3 is 14 residues. As DNA, the CDR3 is TGCGCCAGCACGCGGGACAGGGGCACAGATACGCAGTATTTT. Its translation is CASTRDRGTDTQYF.

The chain has TRBV12-2 and TRBJ2-3; whether TRBD2, the table's D call, matches the DNA was not checked. TRBV12-2 is reported as a pseudogene. CDR3 length: 17 residues. The CDR3 spells CASRLVYERGYTDTQYF. The CDR3 DNA reads TGTGCAAGTCGCTTAGTTTATGAGCGGGGCTACACAGATACGCAGTATTTT.

V is TRBV9 and J is TRBJ2-7; D ambiguous. The CDR3 extends over 16 amino acids. Germline V CDR1 and CDR2: SGDLS, YYNGEE. V gave up 3 bases and J gave up 0 bases, with 16 bases separating them. CDR3 loop: CASSASVELSSYEQYF. The CDR3 DNA is TGTGCCAGCAGCGCCTCAGTGGAACTAAGCTCCTACGAGCAGTACTTC.

The J gene is TRBJ1-2, the V gene TRBV7-2; D is possibly TRBD1 (5 bases). Germline V gene data show CDR1 as SGHTA and CDR2 as FQGNSA. This CDR3 region has 14 residues. V lost 4 bases to trimming and J lost 3 bases, with 12 bases between them. CDR3 nucleotides: TGTGCCAGCAGCTCCCGCGGGGGGGACTATGGCTACACCTTC. It specifies CASSSRGGDYGYTF.

The V and J genes are TRBV7-9 and TRBJ1-1; 7 bases align to TRBD1. The germline V gene has CDR1 SEHNR and CDR2 FQNEAQ (reference sequence). J was trimmed by 0 bases and V by 5 bases; bases with no gene match: 6. The CDR3 spans 15 residues. The CDR3 nucleotides read TGTGCCAGCAGCCCTATACAGGGGATGAACACTGAAGCTTTCTTT. Translation gives CASSPIQGMNTEAFF.

On this clone: Other DNA sequences in this sample translate to the same CDR3. The chain combines TRBV9 with TRBJ2-7; D is possibly TRBD1 (5 bases). V gave up 0 bases and J gave up 2 bases, with 9 bases separating them. CDR1 is SGDLS and CDR2 is YYNGEE in the germline V gene. The CDR3 spans 14 residues. CDR3 sequence: CASSVGAGTYEQYF. The CDR3 nucleotides are TGTGCCAGCAGCGTAGGGGCAGGGACCTACGAGCAGTACTTC.

This chain uses TRBV7-6 with TRBJ2-5, with 10 bases aligning to TRBD2. The CDR3 extends over 16 amino acids. The ends lost 5 bases at V and 4 bases at J; junction bases unmatched: 10. Germline V gene lookup returns CDR1 SGHVS and CDR2 FNYEAQ. The CDR3 DNA follows: TGTGCCAGCAGCAAGGGGGCTAGCGGGAGCAGAGAGACCCAGTACTTC. Translation: CASSKGASGSRETQYF.

This clone was picked up a small number of times. The rearrangement links TRBV28 to TRBJ1-3; TRBD1 is a possible D gene (5 bases). This CDR3 spans 16 amino acids. The V end was cut by 3 bases, the J end by 2 bases, with 14 bases between. Germline-derived CDR1 and CDR2 are MDHEN and SYDVKM. CDR3 residues: CASSLVYAGAGNTIYF. CDR3 DNA: TGTGCCAGCAGTTTGGTGTATGCGGGGGCTGGAAACACCATATATTTT.

This sequence joins TRBV7-9 and TRBJ1-1; D call uncertain. The CDR3 has 14 residues. The V and J ends lost 1 base and 4 bases respectively, with 10 bases between them. CDR1 SEHNR and CDR2 FQNEAQ come from the germline V gene (reference sequence). In DNA form, the CDR3 reads TGTGCCAGCAGCTTAGGGAGGAAGGGCACTGAAGCTTTCTTT. It translates to CASSLGRKGTEAFF.

In DNA form, the CDR3 reads TGTGCCATCACAGGTAGCGGACTAGCGGGGGGAACAGATACGCAGTATTTT. Amino acid sequence: CAITGSGLAGGTDTQYF. The rearrangement links TRBV10-3 to TRBJ2-3, with 14 bases matching TRBD2. The CDR3 covers 17 residues. V dropped 7 bases and J dropped 3; count of bases not matched to a gene: 9. The germline CDR1 and CDR2 sequences are ENHRY and SYGVKD.

With regard to this clone: At one end the junction does not follow the germline gene, possibly because of a read error. The CDR3 loop is CACSDRSVYGYTF. The DNA of the CDR3 is TGTGCCTGCAGCGATCGTTCGGTCTATGGCTACACCTTC. The chain couples TRBV3-1 (or the pseudogene TRBV3-2) to TRBJ1-2; D uncertain. The CDR3 is 13 residues long. Germline V gene data show CDR1 as LGHDT and CDR2 as YNNKEL (reference sequence).

This chain links TRBV28 with TRBJ2-3; TRBD1 matches at 11 bases. The CDR3 loop spans 16 amino acids. Trimming took 3 bases from V and 5 from J; bases not matched to a gene: 7. Germline CDR1 reads MDHEN; CDR2 reads SYDVKM. CDR3: CASSFPGTGGIDTQYF. CDR3 in DNA: TGTGCCAGCAGTTTTCCCGGGACAGGGGGGATAGATACGCAGTATTTT.

The chain uses TRBV28 and TRBJ2-3; TRBD1 aligns across 7 bases. Losses at the gene ends were 7 bases for V and 5 bases for J; bases not matched to a gene: 9. This CDR3 region has 14 residues. Germline CDR1 is MDHEN and CDR2 is SYDVKM. CDR3 coding DNA: TGTGCCAGCAATCCAGAGGGGGCTGGAGATACGCAGTATTTT. Its protein product is CASNPEGAGDTQYF.

The chain has TRBV10-3 and TRBJ1-2; D not resolved. The CDR3 sequence is 16 residues long. In germline, CDR1 is ENHRY, CDR2 SYGVKD. V lost 3 bases and J lost 0, with 14 bases in between. The CDR3: CAISDPKSETNYGYTF. CDR3 DNA: TGTGCCATCAGTGACCCCAAATCAGAAACTAACTATGGCTACACCTTC.

This chain links TRBV20-1 with TRBJ2-7, with D maybe TRBD1 (6 bases). V lost 4 bases to trimming and J lost 3 bases, with 7 bases between them. The CDR3 is made up of 11 amino acids. From germline, CDR1 is DFQATT and CDR2 SNEGSKA (reference sequence). DNA for the CDR3: TGCAGTGCTACCAGGGGCTACGAGCAGTACTTC. This gives the protein CSATRGYEQYF.

CDR3 in amino acids: CASREDRTGRDTQYF. The CDR3 coding sequence is TGTGCCAGTAGGGAAGACCGGACGGGAAGGGATACGCAGTATTTT. The rearrangement uses TRBV19 and TRBJ2-3; D is perhaps TRBD2 (5 bases). V dropped 6 bases and J dropped 6 bases, with 19 bases sitting between them. The CDR3 is made up of 15 amino acids. Germline loops: CDR1 LNHDA, CDR2 SQIVND (reference sequence).

The genes are TRBV13 and TRBJ1-6; D is possibly TRBD1 (5 bases). The CDR3 covers 14 residues. V lost 5 bases and J lost 6, with 11 bases in between. Germline lookup yields CDR1 PRHDT and CDR2 FYEKMQ (reference sequence). The CDR3 sequence: CASSRDSFNSPLHF. CDR3 DNA sequence: TGTGCCAGCAGCCGAGACAGCTTTAATTCACCCCTCCACTTT.

V is TRBV7-2 and J is TRBJ1-2; tentatively, D is TRBD1 (6 bases). Trimming cost V 3 bases and J 6 bases, with 14 bases left between them. The germline V gene encodes CDR1 SGHTA and CDR2 FQGNSA. The CDR3 runs to 14 residues. The CDR3 protein is CASSFRPGADGYTF. DNA of the CDR3: TGTGCCAGCAGCTTCCGGCCAGGGGCGGATGGCTACACCTTC. Supplemented by reference TRBV7-2 and TRBJ1-2, the full variable domain reads GAGVSQSPSNKVTEKGKDVELRCDPISGHTALYWYRQSLGQGLEFLIYFQGNSAPDKSGLPSDRFSAERTGGSVSTLTIQRTQQEDSAVYLCASSFRPGADGYTFGSGTRLTVV.

This rearrangement joins TRBV7-3 to TRBJ2-1, with D tentatively TRBD1 (6 bases). From germline, CDR1 is SGHTA and CDR2 FQGTGA. V lost 7 bases to trimming and J lost 4 bases, with 17 bases between them. The CDR3 is 15 residues long. The CDR3 protein is CASTSEPGQYNEQFF. The CDR3 DNA sequence: TGTGCCAGCACCTCAGAACCGGGACAATACAATGAGCAGTTCTTC.

The V and J genes are TRBV7-2 and TRBJ2-7; the match to TRBD2 covers 9 bases. Germline loops: CDR1 SGHTA, CDR2 FQGNSA. This CDR3 is built from 15 residues. V trimming: 1 base; J trimming: 3 bases; junction bases outside the gene matches: 4. DNA for the CDR3: TGTGCCAGCAGCTTAGTGGTAGCGGGGGTCTACGAGCAGTACTTC. Protein product: CASSLVVAGVYEQYF. The full variable domain, its missing parts supplied by reference TRBV7-2 and TRBJ2-7, is GAGVSQSPSNKVTEKGKDVELRCDPISGHTALYWYRQSLGQGLEFLIYFQGNSAPDKSGLPSDRFSAERTGGSVSTLTIQRTQQEDSAVYLCASSLVVAGVYEQYFGPGTRLTVT.

The gene calls are TRBV10-3 and TRBJ2-1; 13 nucleotides align to TRBD2. Germline trimming cut 6 bases from V and 2 bases from J; bases unmatched to any gene: 4. CDR1 and CDR2 from the germline V gene are ENHRY and SYGVKD. This CDR3 contains 16 residues. CDR3 region: CAIRGTSGDTYNEQFF. The DNA of the CDR3 is TGTGCCATCAGGGGGACTAGCGGGGACACCTACAATGAGCAGTTCTTC.

The chain is built from TRBV19 and TRBJ2-7, with 8 positions matching TRBD1. This CDR3 contains 15 residues. The germline CDR1 and CDR2 sequences are LNHDA and SQIVND (reference sequence). V shed 2 bases, J shed 3 bases, and the junction held 6 bases outside the gene matches. As DNA, the CDR3 is TGTGCCAGTAGTATACAGGGACAGGCATTCTACGAGCAGTACTTC. Its protein product is CASSIQGQAFYEQYF.